Included here is one TCR beta chain sequence, with context. This clone was picked up a small number of times. What antigen it recognizes has not been identified. Within one base of it there is no much larger clone, and no base qualities were kept. The CDR3 regions of human TCRbeta chains were analyzed by immunosequencing. In the source study's methods: Repertoire TCRs were checked for matches against a reference library of SARS-CoV-2-specific TCRs that had been generated using the MIRA antigen-specificity platform. Breadth was defined as the fraction of unique TCRs that were SARS-CoV-2-associated, and depth was defined as the fraction of total T cells that were SARS-CoV-2-associated. Using the MIRA data, each spike-specific TCR was assigned both to the spike region to which the TCR was reactive and to a CD4 or CD8 class. Log10-transformed breadth and depth values were compared by one-way ANOVA with Sidak's multiple comparisons tests. Imported from immuneACCESS, the table was reduced by TCRdb to in-frame sequences with V and J called. These copies leave out some clones; in studies compared against another copy, an unresolved V gene accounts for under half, and the cause of the remainder is not known. Clone size and V and J calls were adopted from that table, with D and trimming inferred from the DNA. The sample table lists about 50,000 clones, nearly 80% of them with a count of one. Roughly 5.2% of the sample is held by the ten biggest clonotypes.

This record belongs to a study of T cell responses to AZD1222 COVID-19 vaccine (dated by TCRdb to about 2021). About the full investigation: A total of approximately 230 trial participants underwent TCR sequencing, of whom about 210 received two doses of AZD1222 and about 25 received two doses of the MenACWY control vaccine. Enrollment into the trials was organized by age into subgroups of 18-55, 56-69 and 70-plus years, and those subgroups contained 148, 28 and 57 TCR-sequenced participants, respectively.

Interpreted using the paper, the time point label stands for: about 28 days (+/-7) after the second vaccine dose. Because spike-specific TCR depth and breadth did not differ between the two schedules, AZD1222 recipients who got a second dose at roughly 4 weeks were pooled with those who got a second dose at roughly 12 weeks. Samples from vaccinated people were obtained from the UK trials COV001 and COV002, which included a single-blind randomized controlled phase 2/3 trial of AZD1222 (ChAdOx1 nCoV-19) in healthy adults. For TCRbeta chain sequencing, PBMC samples were collected from trial participants at day 0 and at day 28 after the second dose. What the authors observed across the whole study: The 56-69-year group was small, and its depth increase did not reach significance, likely because of low power. A significant rise in spike-specific TCR breadth and depth was observed after two AZD1222 doses relative to day 0 and relative to MenACWY recipients. Participants were mostly white British and included more females than males, and it was suggested by the authors that clonal diversity may have been underestimated. Because no day 14 peak-response samples were available, repertoires were characterized only after the peak T cell response. Epitopes outside the regions mutated in the B.1.351 and B.1.1.7 variants were reportedly recognized by nearly half of the unique spike-specific TCRs. Conclusions about previously exposed vaccinees were limited because only a handful of AZD1222 recipients were SARS-CoV-2 seropositive at baseline. Vaccine-associated CD4 TCRs spanned the whole spike protein, with dominant responses in regions 160-218 and 743-854.

Source: peripheral blood, taken 28 days after the second AZD1222 dose. The sequence came from an adult who received the AZD1222 COVID-19 vaccine.

The nucleotide sequence reads TGCGCCAGCAGCCAAGATCAGGGGACGCAGGGCTACACCTTC. It codes for CASSQDQGTQGYTF. The V gene is TRBV4-1 and the J gene is TRBJ1-2; TRBD1 is perhaps the D gene, given 6 matching bases. The germline ends are 13 bases apart after V is trimmed by 0 bases and J by 8 bases. Including cysteine and phenylalanine, the CDR3 has 14 amino acids. Only the CDR3 portion is preserved as DNA: 42 bases, with reading frame beginning at the first base. CDR1 and CDR2, per the germline V gene, are MGHRA and YSYEKL.